The subject of this entry is one TCR beta chain. The target antigen is unknown. This entry comes from a study of tumor-infiltrating lymphocytes in primary liver carcinoma. Trimming shortened V by 6 bases and J by 2 bases, and 15 bases separated the two germline ends. Looked up from germline, CDR1 is SGHNT and CDR2 is YYREEE (reference sequence). The CDR3 extends over 14 amino acids. A constant-region primer primed TCR beta cDNA synthesis from 500 ng of total RNA. Each TCR beta library was derived from three nested multiplex PCR rounds that employed slightly modified ARM-PCR. The first two PCR rounds used TRBV1-TRBV30 forward primers with a C-beta reverse primer, about 10 cycles each. MiXCR, applied by TCRdb to the multiplex PCR reads, yields one record per CDR3 protein. Of approximately 190,000 distinct CDR3 sequences listed, around 81% are singletons. RNA and DNA were co-extracted from roughly 20-30 mg of unsorted bulk tissue. More than 75% viable tumor cells made up every tumor sample.

General observations from the study: Pairs comparing tumor with adjacent tissue or blood overlapped less than pairs drawn from tumor regions.

This TCR came from a man in his forties with primary liver carcinoma and hepatitis B virus infection. The rearrangement joins TRBV5-4 to TRBJ2-7, with D possibly matching TRBD2 (6 bases). The sample comprised tumor tissue from primary liver carcinoma. The CDR3 spells CASNMRDFPYEQYF. CDR3 in DNA: TGTGCCAGCAACATGCGGGACTTTCCCTACGAGCAGTACTTC.